The present entry profiles one T cell receptor (beta chain) with its context. TCRdb's table, derived via immunoSEQ multiplex PCR, lists solely in-frame clones and lacks some. The sample shows around 200,000 clones, about nine tenths of them seen only once. The sample originates from a study of blood T cell repertoires in COVID-19. Germline V lookup: CDR1 KGHDR, CDR2 SFDVKD. The CDR3 runs 15 residues. Deletions cut 4 bases from V and 7 bases from J, with 19 bases between. This receptor was taken from a man aged 18 to 29 with active or convalescent COVID-19. The V call is TRBV24-1, the J call TRBJ2-7, with D possibly TRBD2 on 5 matching bases. The specimen sequenced was peripheral blood. The CDR3, as DNA: TGTGCCACCAGTGAATCGGACGGGATTCCTACGGAGCAGTACTTC. Protein sequence: CATSESDGIPTEQYF.